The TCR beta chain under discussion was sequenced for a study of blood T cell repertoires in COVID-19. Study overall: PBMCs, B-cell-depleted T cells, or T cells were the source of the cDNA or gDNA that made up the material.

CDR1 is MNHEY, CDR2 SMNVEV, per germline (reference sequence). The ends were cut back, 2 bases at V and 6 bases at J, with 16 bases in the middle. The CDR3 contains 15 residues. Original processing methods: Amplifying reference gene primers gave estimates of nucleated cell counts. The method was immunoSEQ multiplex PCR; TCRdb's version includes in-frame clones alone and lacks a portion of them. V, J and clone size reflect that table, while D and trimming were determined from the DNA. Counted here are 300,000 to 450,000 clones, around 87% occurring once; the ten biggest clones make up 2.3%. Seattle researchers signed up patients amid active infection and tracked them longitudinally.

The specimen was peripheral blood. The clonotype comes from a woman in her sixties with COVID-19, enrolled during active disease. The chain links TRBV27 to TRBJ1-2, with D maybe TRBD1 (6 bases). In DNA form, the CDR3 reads TGTGCCAGCAGTTTAAGGCCTGAGGGGGGGCATGGCTACACCTTC. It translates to CASSLRPEGGHGYTF.